This T cell receptor beta chain stems from a study of CD8 T cells in ankylosing spondylitis. TCRdb analysed the 5' RACE reads with MiXCR anew, one entry per CDR3 protein. The table has 250,000 to 400,000 distinct CDR3 sequences, 9.5% to 13% seen once. Trimming cost V 3 bases and J 8 bases, with 23 bases left between them. The CDR3 consists of 16 residues. Germline values: CDR1 MNHEY, CDR2 SMNVEV (reference sequence). The chain carries TRBV27 and TRBJ2-7; no clear D gene. The source is a female donor with ankylosing spondylitis or in good health (not recorded which). Sequenced input: blood, either unsorted or a sorted T cell fraction (not recorded which). CDR3 residues: CASSFKGQSLGGKQYF. In nucleotides, the CDR3 is TGTGCCAGCAGTTTCAAGGGCCAAAGCCTAGGCGGCAAGCAGTACTTC.